The present entry profiles one T cell receptor (beta chain) with its context. TCRdb re-called the 5' RACE reads and gives one entry per CDR3 protein, without DNA. The table counts fewer than 300,000 distinct CDR3 sequences; more than 3.5% lies in the top ten. This sample is drawn from a study of T cells expressing NK-cell markers. Sequencing was performed on blood T cells: a sorted CD56 or NKG2C T cell subset, CD4+ or CD8+ T cells, or bulk PBMC T cells (not recorded which). This receptor was identified in a woman aged 18-70 years in good health.

CDR3 residues: CASRRDFNEQFF. This sequence joins TRBV4-3 and TRBJ2-1; TCRdb picks TRBD1, but there is no DNA to check that call. The length of the CDR3 is 12 residues. The germline V gene has CDR1 LGHNA and CDR2 YSLEER.